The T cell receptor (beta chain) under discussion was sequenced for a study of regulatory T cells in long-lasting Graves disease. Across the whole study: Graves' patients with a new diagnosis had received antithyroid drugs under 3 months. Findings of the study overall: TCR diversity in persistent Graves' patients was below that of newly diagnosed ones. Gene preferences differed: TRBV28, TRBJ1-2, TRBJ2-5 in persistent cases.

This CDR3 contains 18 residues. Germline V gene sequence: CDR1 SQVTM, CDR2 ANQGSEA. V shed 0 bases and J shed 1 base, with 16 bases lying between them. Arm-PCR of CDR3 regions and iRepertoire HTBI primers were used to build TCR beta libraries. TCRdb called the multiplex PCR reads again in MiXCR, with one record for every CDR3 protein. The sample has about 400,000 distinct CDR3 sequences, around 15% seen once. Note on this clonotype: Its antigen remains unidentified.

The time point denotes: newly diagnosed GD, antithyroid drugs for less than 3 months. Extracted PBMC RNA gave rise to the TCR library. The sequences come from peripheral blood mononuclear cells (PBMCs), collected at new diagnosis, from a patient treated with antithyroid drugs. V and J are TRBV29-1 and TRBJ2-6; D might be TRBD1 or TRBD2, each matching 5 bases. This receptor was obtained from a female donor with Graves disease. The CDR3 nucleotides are TGCAGCGTTGAAGAATCCGCGAGGGACCGATCTGGGGCCAACGTCCTGACTTTC. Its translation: CSVEESARDRSGANVLTF.